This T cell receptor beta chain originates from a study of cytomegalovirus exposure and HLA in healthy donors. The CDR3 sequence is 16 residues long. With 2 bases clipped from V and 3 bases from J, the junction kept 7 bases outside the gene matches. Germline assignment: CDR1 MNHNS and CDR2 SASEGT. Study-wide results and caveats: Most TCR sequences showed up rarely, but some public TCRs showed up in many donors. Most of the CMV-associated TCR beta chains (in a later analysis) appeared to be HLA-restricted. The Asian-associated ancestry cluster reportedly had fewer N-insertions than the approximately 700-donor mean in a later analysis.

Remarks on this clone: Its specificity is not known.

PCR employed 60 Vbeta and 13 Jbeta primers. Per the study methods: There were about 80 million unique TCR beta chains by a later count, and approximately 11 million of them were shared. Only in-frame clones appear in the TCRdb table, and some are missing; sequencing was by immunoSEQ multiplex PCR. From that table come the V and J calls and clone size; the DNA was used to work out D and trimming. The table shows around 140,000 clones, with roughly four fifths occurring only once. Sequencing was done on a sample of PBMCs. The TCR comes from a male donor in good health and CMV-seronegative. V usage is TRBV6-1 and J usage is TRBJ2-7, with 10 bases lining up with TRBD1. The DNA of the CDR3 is TGTGCCAGCAGTGAAAAGAGGACAGGGGGTTACTACGAGCAGTACTTC. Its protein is CASSEKRTGGYYEQYF.